One sample yielded the 15 T cell receptor beta chains listed below, sequenced in a study of CD8 T cells in Susac syndrome. RNA was extracted with the RNeasy kit, and a quantity of roughly 0.5 to 1 ug was reverse transcribed using random hexamers. TCRdb used MiXCR to reprocess the immunoSEQ multiplex PCR reads, holding one entry per CDR3 protein. This sample yields just over 80,000 distinct CDR3 sequences, of which roughly 94% are seen a single time; 0.26% belongs to the top ten. The sample taken for sequencing was CD8+ T cells from PBMCs. These receptors came from a human donor in good health.

The chain links TRBV2 to TRBJ2-4, with TRBD1 as a possible D gene (5 bases). Germline V gives CDR1 SNHLY, CDR2 FYNNEI. There are 16 residues in the CDR3. V lost 2 bases and J lost 2, with 13 bases in between. In nucleotides, the CDR3 is TGTGCCAGCAGTGAAAGCAGGGCCACATCCAAAAACATTCAGTACTTC. Protein: CASSESRATSKNIQYF. The full variable domain, in which reference TRBV2 and TRBJ2-4 provide the parts outside the CDR3, is EPEVTQTPSHQVTQMGQEVILRCVPISNHLYFYWYRQILGQKVEFLVSFYNNEISEKSEIFDDQFSVERPDGSNFTLKIRSTKLEDSAMYFCASSESRATSKNIQYFGAGTRLSVL.

The J gene is TRBJ2-5, the V gene TRBV2; 8 nucleotides align to TRBD1. CDR3 length equals 14 residues. The germline V gene encodes CDR1 SNHLY and CDR2 FYNNEI. V was pared by 6 bases and J by 5 bases, with 8 bases of the junction left unmatched. CDR3 nucleotides: TGTGCCAGCAGAGCGCAGGGGGCGAGGGAGACCCAGTACTTC. Its translation is CASRAQGARETQYF.

This chain connects TRBV4-1 to TRBJ2-7; the D gene is possibly TRBD2 (5 bases). The V and J ends lost 1 base and 7 bases respectively, with 8 bases between them. This CDR3 has 12 residues. CDR1 is MGHRA, CDR2 YSYEKL, per germline. DNA of the CDR3: TGCGCCAGCAGCCAAGGAGGAGGTGAGCAGTACTTC. Its protein product is CASSQGGGEQYF.

This clonotype was seen only a few times. The gene calls are TRBV13 and TRBJ2-3; D remains unclear. The germline CDR1 and CDR2 sequences are PRHDT and FYEKMQ (reference sequence). CDR3 length equals 11 residues. The germline V and J ends were trimmed by 4 bases and 2 bases, with 1 base remaining between them. CDR3 loop: CASSYTDTQYF. CDR3 in DNA: TGTGCCAGCAGCTACACAGATACGCAGTATTTT.

The rearrangement links TRBV25-1 to TRBJ2-1; D gene unclear. The V end lost 3 bases, the J end lost 5 bases, and 5 bases lay between the germline ends. The germline gives CDR1 MGHDK, CDR2 SYGVNS. This CDR3 is built from 12 residues. CDR3: CASSDFNNEQFF. The CDR3 DNA is TGTGCCAGCAGTGATTTCAACAATGAGCAGTTCTTC.

The rearrangement uses TRBV27 and TRBJ1-2; tentatively, D is TRBD1 (5 bases). The CDR3 contains 13 residues. V lost 7 bases, J lost 1 base, and 10 bases lay in between. Germline lookup yields CDR1 MNHEY and CDR2 SMNVEV (reference sequence). For the CDR3, the DNA is TGTGCCAGCAAGCAGGGACTTAACTATGGCTACACCTTC. This encodes CASKQGLNYGYTF.

This clonotype was detected only once. CDR3 sequence reads: CASSSQQGVGNEQFF. The CDR3 DNA reads as TGTGCCAGCAGCTCTCAACAGGGGGTCGGCAATGAGCAGTTCTTC. This chain uses TRBV7-7 with TRBJ2-1; TRBD1 matches at 8 bases. Germline values: CDR1 SSHAT, CDR2 FNYEAQ (reference sequence). J lost 6 bases, V lost 4 bases, and 8 bases had no gene match. The CDR3 runs 15 residues.

The chain recombines TRBV9 with TRBJ2-5; D perhaps matches TRBD2 (5 bases). Germline V lookup: CDR1 SGDLS, CDR2 YYNGEE. Trimming removed 0 bases at V and 4 bases at J, with 13 bases between. The CDR3 covers 15 residues. The CDR3 spells CASSVAAPGVETQYF. In DNA, the CDR3 is TGTGCCAGCAGCGTAGCTGCCCCCGGGGTAGAGACCCAGTACTTC. The full variable domain, its missing parts supplied by reference TRBV9 and TRBJ2-5, is DSGVTQTPKHLITATGQRVTLRCSPRSGDLSVYWYQQSLDQGLQFLIQYYNGEERAKGNILERFSAQQFPDLHSELNLSSLELGDSALYFCASSVAAPGVETQYFGPGTRLLVL.

The gene calls are TRBV28 and TRBJ2-5; D may be TRBD1 (6 bases). The CDR3 covers 12 residues. Trimming removed 7 bases from V and 5 bases from J, with 11 bases in between. CDR1 and CDR2 (germline): MDHEN, SYDVKM. Here the CDR3 reads CASIGGEETQYF. The CDR3 nucleotides read TGTGCCAGCATTGGGGGCGAGGAGACCCAGTACTTC.

This chain links TRBV2 with TRBJ1-1, with D possibly being TRBD1 (5 bases). Germline loops: CDR1 SNHLY, CDR2 FYNNEI. CDR3 length: 12 residues. V was trimmed by 6 bases and J by 4 bases, leaving 9 bases between them. The CDR3 DNA follows: TGTGCCAGCAGGGGGCCGGGCACTGAAGCTTTCTTT. Translating it yields CASRGPGTEAFF.

The rearrangement links TRBV27 to TRBJ2-7; 7 positions match TRBD1. CDR1 MNHEY and CDR2 SMNVEV come from the germline V gene (reference sequence). CDR3 length equals 14 residues. Trimming at V came to 4 bases and at J to 0 bases, leaving 3 bases not matched to a gene. In DNA form, the CDR3 reads TGTGCCAGCAGTTCAGGGGGTTACTCCTACGAGCAGTACTTC. This gives the protein CASSSGGYSYEQYF.

The chain employs TRBV20-1 and TRBJ2-1, with no clear D. V gave up 0 bases and J gave up 8 bases, with 20 bases separating them. Per the germline V gene, CDR1 is DFQATT and CDR2 is SNEGSKA (reference sequence). CDR3 size: 16 residues. The CDR3 DNA follows: TGCAGTGCTAGAGACGTTGCGGCAGTGCTCTTTTATGAGCAGTTCTTC. It specifies CSARDVAAVLFYEQFF.

This chain's CDR3 is CASNASGEQYV. CDR3 sequence (DNA): TGTGCCAGCAATGCCTCTGGCGAGCAGTACGTC. The J gene is TRBJ2-7, the V gene TRBV21-1. TRBV21-1 is marked as a pseudogene. The CDR3 runs 11 residues.

The rearrangement links TRBV7-8 to TRBJ2-3; TRBD2 matches 10 bases. This CDR3 region has 15 residues. The germline gives CDR1 SGHVS, CDR2 FQNEAQ. With V trimmed by 2 bases and J by 5 bases, 4 bases remained unmatched. The CDR3 DNA follows: TGTGCCAGCAGCTTAAGCAGCGGGGGGGTAGATACGCAGTATTTT. As protein: CASSLSSGGVDTQYF.

The chain couples TRBV5-4 to TRBJ2-7; no reliable D call. With 4 bases removed from V and 2 bases from J, the gap between germline ends came to 13 bases. CDR1 is SGHNT, CDR2 YYREEE, per germline (reference sequence). The CDR3 extends over 14 amino acids. CDR3 amino acids: CASSPKTATYEQYF. In DNA, the CDR3 is TGTGCCAGCAGCCCGAAAACAGCAACCTACGAGCAGTACTTC.